What follows are 2 T cell receptor beta chains derived from one specimen sequenced in a study of early T cells in non-severe SARS-CoV-2 infection. TCRdb independently ran MiXCR on the 5' RACE reads; one entry per CDR3 protein. The table records about 54,000 distinct CDR3 sequences, 5.5% to 8.5% of them present only once. The source material was whole blood, sampled at baseline. These receptors were obtained from an adult who was a healthcare worker with PCR-confirmed SARS-CoV-2 infection or an uninfected control (not recorded which).

This clonotype has a handful of counts. The J gene is TRBJ1-2, the V gene TRBV5-1; D gene ambiguous. Germline lookup yields CDR1 SGHRS and CDR2 YFSETQ. The CDR3 sequence is 12 residues long. Between the trimmed V and J ends, which lost 5 bases and 5 bases, there was a span of 10 bases. In nucleotides, the CDR3 is TGCGCCAGCAGTCTGGACTATTATGGCTACACCTTC. This gives the protein CASSLDYYGYTF. The full variable domain, its missing parts supplied by reference TRBV5-1 and TRBJ1-2, is KAGVTQTPRYLIKTRGQQVTLSCSPISGHRSVSWYQQTPGQGLQFLFEYFSETQRNKGNFPGRFSGRQFSNSRSEMNVSTLELGDSALYLCASSLDYYGYTFGSGTRLTVV.

The J gene is TRBJ2-3, the V gene TRBV6-1; 8 nucleotides align to TRBD1. The CDR3 is 15 residues long. J gave up 0 bases and V 6 bases, and 5 bases lay outside the gene matches. The germline gives CDR1 MNHNS, CDR2 SASEGT. DNA of the CDR3: TGTGCCAGCAGGCAGGACAGGGAAAGCACAGATACGCAGTATTTT. This gives the protein CASRQDRESTDTQYF.